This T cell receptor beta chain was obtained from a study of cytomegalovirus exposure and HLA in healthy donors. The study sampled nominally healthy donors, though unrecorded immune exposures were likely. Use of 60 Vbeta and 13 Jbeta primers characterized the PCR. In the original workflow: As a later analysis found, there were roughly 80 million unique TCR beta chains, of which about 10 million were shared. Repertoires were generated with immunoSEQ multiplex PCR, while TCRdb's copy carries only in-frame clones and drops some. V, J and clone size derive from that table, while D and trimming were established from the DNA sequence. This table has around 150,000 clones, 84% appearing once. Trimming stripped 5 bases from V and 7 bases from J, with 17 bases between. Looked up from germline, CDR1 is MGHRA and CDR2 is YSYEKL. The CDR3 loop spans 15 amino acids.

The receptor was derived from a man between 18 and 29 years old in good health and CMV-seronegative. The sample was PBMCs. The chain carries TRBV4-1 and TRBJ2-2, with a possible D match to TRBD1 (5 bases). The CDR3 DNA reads TGCGCCAGCAGCGATTGGACACTTTCGGGCGGGGAGCTGTTTTTT. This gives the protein CASSDWTLSGGELFF.